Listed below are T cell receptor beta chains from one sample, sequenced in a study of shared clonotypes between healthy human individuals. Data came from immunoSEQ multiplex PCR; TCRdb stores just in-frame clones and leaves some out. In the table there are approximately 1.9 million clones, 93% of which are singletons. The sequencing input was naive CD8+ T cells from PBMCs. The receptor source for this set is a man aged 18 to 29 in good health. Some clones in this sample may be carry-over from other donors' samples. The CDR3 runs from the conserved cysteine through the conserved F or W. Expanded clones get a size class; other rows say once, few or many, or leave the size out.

CASTDRGYHEQYF	13	NA	TRBV27
CASGLNLASGRVIDTQYF	18	NA	TRBV12-5
CAISEGEGTRRIHEQYF	17	NA	TRBV10-3
CASSQDADRTDTQYF	15	NA	TRBV4-3
CASIERVSYEQYF	13	NA	TRBV2
CASSPDRTYGYTF	13	NA	TRBV7-9
CASSQDPAGTGNLGYTF	17	NA	TRBV4-3
CASKDTSASGYTF	13	NA	TRBV19
CASSRPRDSQPELFF	15	NA	TRBV4-1
CASSPTLSGNTIYF	14	NA	TRBV14
CSAIKPGTEDEKLFF	15	NA	TRBV29-1
CASSFRGANEKLFF	14	NA	TRBV6-5
CASSFGFVGQNLNEQFF	17	once	TRBV27
CASSPMSGFNEQFF	14	NA	TRBV7-7
CASSLGPTGMEAFF	14	NA	TRBV7-6
CASSPRLIGTRTDTQYF	17	NA	TRBV7-9
CASSSTPSGRTYNEQFF	17	NA	TRBV27
CASGLVLAGGAYNEQFF	17	NA	TRBV7-2
CASSYRTGMNTEAFF	15	NA	TRBV11-2
CASSQDPGSGNTIYF	15	NA	TRBV4-1
CASSWGGGQGYTF	13	NA	TRBV5-6
CASRSRESSYNEQFF	15	NA	TRBV28
CASSEYGRGTEAFF	14	NA	TRBV25-1
CASSQERGFEQFF	13	once	TRBV4-1
CASSLSGKRETQYF	14	NA	TRBV6-5
CASSHRQGANTEAFF	15	NA	TRBV4-3
CASSSRTSGRAFNSDEQFF	19	NA	TRBV9
CAWSGNSDTEAFF	13	few	TRBV30
CASRGFGNYEQYF	13	NA	TRBV5-6
CATSRQRGTNEQYF	14	NA	TRBV15
CATQDGFSTGELFF	14	NA	TRBV15
CASTPGPGATGELFF	15	once	TRBV19
CASSVGSGRAAGELFF	16	NA	TRBV9
CATKLAGGYYEQYF	14	NA	TRBV19
CASSPPVFSAYEQYF	15	NA	TRBV18
CASSYEGAYGYTF	13	NA	TRBV6-5
CASSSGGISAYEQYF	15	NA	TRBV6-1
CASSQRQGNTEAFF	14	NA	TRBV7-8
CASSLRGWGYGYTF	14	NA	TRBV28
CASSLAGRGEAFF	13	NA	TRBV5-6
CASSLDLSGEKLFF	14	NA	TRBV7-9
CASSGGVGYEQYF	13	NA	TRBV9
CSVGGGDRRYYEQYF	15	NA	TRBV29-1
CASSITDTQYF	11	NA	TRBV7-6
CASSARDSSNFIYEQYF	17	NA	TRBV27
CASSPRQGPPEGYTF	15	NA	TRBV14
CASREGGTETQYF	13	once	TRBV2
CASSAGRECKLFF	13	NA	TRBV18
CASSGDRGENGRQFF	15	NA	TRBV7-9
CASSPTSGRGDTQYF	15	NA	TRBV9